Listed here are 12 T cell receptor beta chains from one sample, sequenced in a study of vaccination and CD4 T cells after COVID-19 (dated by TCRdb to 2021 to 2024). Sample time point, as interpreted from the label and publication: late sampling 161 to 241 days after vaccination in a few convalescent patients. Sample treatment or condition, as interpreted from the label and publication: roughly ten-day PBMC culture with coronavirus spike peptide pools or control peptides (ViraFEST assay). No cognate antigen is known for these TCRs. Library generation was performed with PCR. TCRdb names Illumina iSeq 100 as the instrument used. DNA from cultured CD4+ T cells was subjected to TCR sequencing with the Oncomine TCR Beta short-read assay at the Johns Hopkins FTIC core. TCRdb ran its own pipeline on the public reads, namely fastp trimming at Q25 and MiXCR clone calling, and kept in-frame beta chains. When rows share a CDR3 protein, they turn into one entry using the most common DNA and genes. Counted in this sample were around 20,000 distinct CDR3 sequences; roughly two fifths of them appeared once. The ten largest account for roughly 15% of the sample.

The sample was CD4+ T cells from blood, cultured in vitro, taken about 7 months after SARS-CoV-2 vaccination. The receptors derive from a human donor who had recovered from COVID-19.

The V and J genes are TRBV2 and TRBJ1-5; D uncertain. V was trimmed by 7 bases and J by 2 bases, leaving 12 bases between them. CDR1 and CDR2 from the germline V gene are SNHLY and FYNNEI. The CDR3 totals 14 residues. CDR3 DNA: TGTGCCAGCACTCCCGGACGAGGCAATCAGCCCCAGCATTTT. This gives the protein CASTPGRGNQPQHF.

This clonotype appeared a few times. The chain is built from TRBV7-3 and TRBJ1-2; D gene uncertain. V lost 5 bases and J lost 4, with 17 bases in between. The CDR3 has 15 amino acids. Germline CDR1 and CDR2: SGHTA and FQGTGA. In nucleotides, the CDR3 is TGTGCCAGCAGCCTCGAACGGACGGGCAGCTATGGCTACACCTTC. This codes for CASSLERTGSYGYTF.

In its sample, this clonotype was seen a few times. The chain carries TRBV19 and TRBJ2-6; weak D call: TRBD1 (6 bases). The CDR3 is 17 residues long. CDR1 is LNHDA, CDR2 SQIVND, per germline (reference sequence). Trimming left V 2 bases short and J 2 bases short, with 13 bases between. For the CDR3, the DNA is TGTGCCAGTAGTATAAACAGGGAAGGGACTGGGGCCAACGTCCTGACTTTC. Residues: CASSINREGTGANVLTF.

The rearrangement joins TRBV2 to TRBJ1-1, with a tentative D call TRBD1 (6 bases). V shed 6 bases and J shed 0 bases, with 11 bases lying between them. The CDR3 is 14 amino acids. Germline loops: CDR1 SNHLY, CDR2 FYNNEI. CDR3 amino acids: CASRGGQLNTEAFF. The DNA of the CDR3 is TGTGCCAGCAGGGGAGGACAGCTGAACACTGAAGCTTTCTTT.

The V and J genes are TRBV6-5 and TRBJ1-4; TRBD1 is a possible D gene (5 bases). The V gene lost 1 base and the J gene lost 6 bases, with 12 bases spanning the gap. Per the germline V gene, CDR1 is MNHEY and CDR2 is SVGAGI. This CDR3 has 15 amino acids. CDR3 DNA sequence: TGTGCCAGCAGTTACTTTTGGCAGGGTGATGAAAAACTGTTTTTT. This translates into CASSYFWQGDEKLFF.

The chain is built from TRBV7-3 and TRBJ2-3; D may be TRBD1 or TRBD2 (5 bases each). This CDR3 contains 15 residues. The germline V gene has CDR1 SGHTA and CDR2 FQGTGA. The V and J ends lost 5 bases and 4 bases respectively, with 16 bases between them. CDR3 nucleotide sequence: TGTGCCAGCAGCGTCCGGGACCTCCGGGCAGATACGCAGTATTTT. Translated: CASSVRDLRADTQYF.

This clonotype has a handful of counts. V usage is TRBV7-6 and J usage is TRBJ1-5, with D hard to call. CDR1 is SGHVS and CDR2 is FNYEAQ in the germline V gene. The CDR3 totals 13 residues. The germline V and J ends were trimmed by 5 bases and 0 bases, with 5 bases remaining between them. The CDR3 nucleotides read TGTGCCAGCAGCCGGAATAGCAATCAGCCCCAGCATTTT. It specifies CASSRNSNQPQHF.

The chain is built from TRBV7-2 and TRBJ1-1; D unclear. Germline V lookup: CDR1 SGHTA, CDR2 FQGNSA. Trimming shortened V by 1 base and J by 10 bases, and 10 bases separated the two germline ends. The CDR3 length is 12 residues. The CDR3: CASSLVRRGAFF. CDR3 bases: TGTGCCAGCAGCTTAGTCCGGCGGGGAGCTTTCTTT.

The chain combines TRBV20-1 with TRBJ2-1; D possibly corresponds to TRBD1 (5 bases). V lost 5 bases and J 8 bases, leaving 13 bases between the germline ends. The CDR3 runs to 12 residues. Germline CDR1 reads DFQATT; CDR2 reads SNEGSKA (reference sequence). The CDR3 loop reads CSARKQADEQFF. CDR3 in DNA: TGCAGTGCTCGCAAACAGGCGGATGAGCAGTTCTTC.

This rearrangement joins TRBV21-1 to TRBJ2-1; no DNA check was done on the table's D call, TRBD1. TRBV21-1 is recorded as a pseudogene. CDR3 length equals 17 residues. The CDR3, as DNA: TGTGCCAGCAGCATCCTAGCTGAGGGGGTTTTCGACAATGAGCAGTTCTTC. It yields the protein CASSILAEGVFDNEQFF.

V is TRBV20-1 and J is TRBJ2-1; tentatively, D is TRBD2 (5 bases). The germline V gene has CDR1 DFQATT and CDR2 SNEGSKA (reference sequence). The CDR3 spans 15 residues. V dropped 6 bases and J dropped 0 bases, with 15 bases sitting between them. The CDR3 loop reads CSARLSGSSYNEQFF. The CDR3 DNA is TGCAGTGCCCGCCTCAGCGGAAGCTCCTACAATGAGCAGTTCTTC.

V usage is TRBV11-3 and J usage is TRBJ2-2, with 7 bases matching TRBD1. This CDR3 is 15 amino acids long. V trimming: 5 bases; J trimming: 4 bases; junction bases outside the gene matches: 7. CDR1 SGHNT and CDR2 YENEEA come from the germline V gene. The CDR3 loop is CASSPGQETTGELFF. In nucleotides, the CDR3 is TGTGCCAGCAGCCCCGGACAGGAGACCACCGGGGAGCTGTTTTTT.